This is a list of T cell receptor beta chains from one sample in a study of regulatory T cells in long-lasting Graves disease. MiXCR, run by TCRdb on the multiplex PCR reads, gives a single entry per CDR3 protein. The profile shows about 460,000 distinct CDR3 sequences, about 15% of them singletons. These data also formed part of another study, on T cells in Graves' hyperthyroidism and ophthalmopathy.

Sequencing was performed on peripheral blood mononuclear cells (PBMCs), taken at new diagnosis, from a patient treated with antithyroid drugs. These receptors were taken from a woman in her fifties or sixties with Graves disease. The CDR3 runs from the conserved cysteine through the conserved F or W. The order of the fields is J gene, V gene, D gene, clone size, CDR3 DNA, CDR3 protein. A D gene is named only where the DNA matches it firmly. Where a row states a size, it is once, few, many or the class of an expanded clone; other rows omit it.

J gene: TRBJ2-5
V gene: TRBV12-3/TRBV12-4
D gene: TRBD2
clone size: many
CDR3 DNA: TGTGCCAGCAGCCCTGGGACTAGCGGGAGGTGGGAAGAGACCCAGTACTTC
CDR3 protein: CASSPGTSGRWEETQYF

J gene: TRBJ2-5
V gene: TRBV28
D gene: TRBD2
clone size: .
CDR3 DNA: TGTGCCACCTCGACTAGCGGGACTGAGACCCAGTACTTC
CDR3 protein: CATSTSGTETQYF

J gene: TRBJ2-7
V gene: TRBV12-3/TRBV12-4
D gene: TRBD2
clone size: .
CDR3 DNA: TGTGCCAGCGGTTTGGTCCCTAGCGGGAGATTCTCCTACGAGCAGTACTTC
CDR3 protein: CASGLVPSGRFSYEQYF

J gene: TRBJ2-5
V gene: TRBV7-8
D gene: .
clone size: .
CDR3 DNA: TGTGCCAGCATCCTATGGGGGGGCTCTCAAGAGACCCAGTACTTC
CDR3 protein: CASILWGGSQETQYF

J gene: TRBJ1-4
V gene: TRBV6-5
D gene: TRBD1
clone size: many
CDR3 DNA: TGTGCCAGCAGTTGGGACAGGGAAGATGAAAAACTGTTTTTT
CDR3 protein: CASSWDREDEKLFF

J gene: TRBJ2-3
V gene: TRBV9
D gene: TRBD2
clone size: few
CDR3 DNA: TGTGCCAGCAGCGTCGGGACTAGCGTCACAGATACGCAGTATTTT
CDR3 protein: CASSVGTSVTDTQYF

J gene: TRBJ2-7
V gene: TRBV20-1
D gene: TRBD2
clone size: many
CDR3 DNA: TGCAGTGCTACTGGACTAGCGGGGTCCTACGAGCAGTACTTC
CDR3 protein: CSATGLAGSYEQYF

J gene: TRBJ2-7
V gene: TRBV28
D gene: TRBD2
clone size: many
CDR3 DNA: TGTGCCAGCAGTTTTTCGTTTTTAATCTGGCGGGAGCACTACGAGCAGTACTTC
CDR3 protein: CASSFSFLIWREHYEQYF

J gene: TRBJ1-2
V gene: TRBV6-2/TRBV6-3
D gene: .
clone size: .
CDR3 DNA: TGTGCCAGCAGTGAGGAAAGCACAGGGCGTGGCTACACCTTC
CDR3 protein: CASSEESTGRGYTF

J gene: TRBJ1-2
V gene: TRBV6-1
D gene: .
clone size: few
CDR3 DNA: TGTGCCAGCATTAGGCCTTTTGGTTCTGAGAGCGATGGCTACACCTTC
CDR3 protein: CASIRPFGSESDGYTF

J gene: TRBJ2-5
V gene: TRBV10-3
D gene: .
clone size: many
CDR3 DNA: TGTGCCATCAGTGAGTCCGTGGCCCAGGGTGGGGAGACCCAGTACTTC
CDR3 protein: CAISESVAQGGETQYF

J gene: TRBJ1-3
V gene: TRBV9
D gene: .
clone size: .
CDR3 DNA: TGTGCCAGCAGTTTCGATCTTCGGGACGCGAGTGGAAACACCATATATTTT
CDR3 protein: CASSFDLRDASGNTIYF

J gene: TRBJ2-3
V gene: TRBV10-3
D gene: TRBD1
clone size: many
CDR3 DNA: TGTGCCATGGGGGACAGGGGAAGGACAGATACGCAGTATTTT
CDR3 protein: CAMGDRGRTDTQYF

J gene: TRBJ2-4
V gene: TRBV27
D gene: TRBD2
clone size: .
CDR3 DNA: TGTGCCAGCAGTTTATCCGGATACAGCGGGGACATTCAGTACTTC
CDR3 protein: CASSLSGYSGDIQYF

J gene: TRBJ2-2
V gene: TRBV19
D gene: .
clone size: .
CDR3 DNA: TGTGCCAGTAGTATCGGGATCAACACCGGGGAGCTGTTTTTT
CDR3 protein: CASSIGINTGELFF

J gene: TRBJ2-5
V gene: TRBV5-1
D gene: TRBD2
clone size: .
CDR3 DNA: TGCGCCAGCAGCTTGGGGGAGGGCCGAGAGACCCAGCACTTC
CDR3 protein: CASSLGEGRETQHF

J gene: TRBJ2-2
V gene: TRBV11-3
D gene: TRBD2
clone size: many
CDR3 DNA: TGTGCCAGCAGCTTAGGACTAGCGGACAGCACCGGGGAGCTGTTTTTT
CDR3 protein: CASSLGLADSTGELFF

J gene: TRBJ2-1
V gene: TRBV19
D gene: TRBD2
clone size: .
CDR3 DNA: TGTGCCAGTGAACGCCGGTCTAGCGGGAGCAATGAGCAGTTCTTC
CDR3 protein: CASERRSSGSNEQFF

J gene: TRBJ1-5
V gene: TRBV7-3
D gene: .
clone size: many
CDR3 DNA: TGTGCCAGCAGCTTAAATGGGGGCGAGGATCAGCCCCAGCATTTT
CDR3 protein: CASSLNGGEDQPQHF

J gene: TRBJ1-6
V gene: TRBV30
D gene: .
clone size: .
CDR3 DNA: TGTGCCTGGACTCTGGGGGTAACGAATAATTCACCCCTCCACTTT
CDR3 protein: CAWTLGVTNNSPLHF

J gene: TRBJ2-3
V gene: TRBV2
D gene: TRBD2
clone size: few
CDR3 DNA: TGTGCCAGCAGTCCCACGCTAGCGGGAGCGGGAGATACGCAGTATTTT
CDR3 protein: CASSPTLAGAGDTQYF

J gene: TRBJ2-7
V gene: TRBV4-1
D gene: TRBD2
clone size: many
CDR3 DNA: TGCGCCAGCAGGCAGGGACTAGGAACCTACGAGCAGTACTTC
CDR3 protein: CASRQGLGTYEQYF

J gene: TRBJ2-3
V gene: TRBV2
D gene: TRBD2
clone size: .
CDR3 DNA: TGTGCCAGCAGTGATTGGGCGGGCCATGTAGCGACTAGCGCAGATACGCAGTATTTT
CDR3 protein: CASSDWAGHVATSADTQYF

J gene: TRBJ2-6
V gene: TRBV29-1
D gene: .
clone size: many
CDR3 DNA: TGCAGCGTTGAGTCCGTACCCTCTGGGGCCAACGTCCTGACTTTC
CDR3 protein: CSVESVPSGANVLTF

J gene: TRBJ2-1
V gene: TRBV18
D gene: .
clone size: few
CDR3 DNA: TGTGCCAGCTCACCCCGGGAAGTAGGTGATGAGCAGTTCTTC
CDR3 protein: CASSPREVGDEQFF

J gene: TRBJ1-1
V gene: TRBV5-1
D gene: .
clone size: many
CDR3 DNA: TGCGCCAGCAGCTTGTGGCAGGGGAACACTGAAGCTTTCTTT
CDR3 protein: CASSLWQGNTEAFF

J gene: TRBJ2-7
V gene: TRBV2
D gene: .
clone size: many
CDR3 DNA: TGTGCCAGCAGGGGTTATTACGAGCAGTACTTC
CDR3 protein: CASRGYYEQYF